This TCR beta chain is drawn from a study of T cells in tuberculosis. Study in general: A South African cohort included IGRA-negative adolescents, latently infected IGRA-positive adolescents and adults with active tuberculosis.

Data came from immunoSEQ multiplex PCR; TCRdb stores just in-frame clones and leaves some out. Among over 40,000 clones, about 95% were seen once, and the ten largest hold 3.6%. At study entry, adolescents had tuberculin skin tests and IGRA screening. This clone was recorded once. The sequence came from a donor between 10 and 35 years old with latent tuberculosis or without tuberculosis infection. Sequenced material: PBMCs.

The DNA for the CDR3 is TGTGCCTGGAGTCCCAGGGGCAGAGGGGACTATGGCTACACCTTC. Translation gives CAWSPRGRGDYGYTF. The chain carries TRBV30 and TRBJ1-2, with TRBD1 as a possible D gene (6 bases). Trimming removed 2 bases from V and 3 bases from J, with 16 bases in between. This CDR3 comprises 15 residues. Germline lookup yields CDR1 GTSNPN and CDR2 SVGIG (reference sequence).